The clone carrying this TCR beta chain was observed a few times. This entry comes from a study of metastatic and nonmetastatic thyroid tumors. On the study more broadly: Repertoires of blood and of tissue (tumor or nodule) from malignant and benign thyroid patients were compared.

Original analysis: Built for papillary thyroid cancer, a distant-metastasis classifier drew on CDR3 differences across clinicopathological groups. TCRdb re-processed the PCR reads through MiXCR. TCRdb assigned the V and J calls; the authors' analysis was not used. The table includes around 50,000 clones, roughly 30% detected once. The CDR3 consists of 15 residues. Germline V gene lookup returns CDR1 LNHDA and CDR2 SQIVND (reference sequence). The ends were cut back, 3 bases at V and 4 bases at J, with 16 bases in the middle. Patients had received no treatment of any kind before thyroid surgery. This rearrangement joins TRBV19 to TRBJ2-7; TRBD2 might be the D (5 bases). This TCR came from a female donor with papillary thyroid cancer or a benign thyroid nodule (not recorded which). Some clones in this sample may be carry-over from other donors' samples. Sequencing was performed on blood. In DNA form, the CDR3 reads TGTGCCAGTAGTATCATACGAGGGCCTCTGTACGAGCAGTACTTC. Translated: CASSIIRGPLYEQYF.